The rows below give T cell receptor beta chains drawn from one sample of a study of T cells in Graves' hyperthyroidism and ophthalmopathy. Each CDR3 protein gets one entry after TCRdb re-called the multiplex PCR reads with MiXCR. The sample has a few hundred thousand distinct CDR3 sequences, around 42% seen once. Sequenced material: peripheral blood or thyroid tissue (not recorded which). Receptors were obtained from a woman under 30 with Graves' hyperthyroidism. The CDR3 runs from the conserved cysteine through the conserved F or W. The order of the fields is D gene, clone size, V gene, J gene, CDR3 protein, CDR3 DNA. The D gene is left open where the match is weak. Only part of the rows carry a size: once, few, many, or a class if the clone is expanded.

d_gene: .; abundance: many; v_gene: TRBV10-3; j_gene: TRBJ2-6; CDR3aa: CAISNDFSGANVLTF; CDR3nt: TGTGCCATCAGCAACGACTTCTCTGGGGCCAACGTCCTGACTTTC
d_gene: .; abundance: .; v_gene: TRBV7-2; j_gene: TRBJ1-4; CDR3aa: CASSLVASEKLFF; CDR3nt: TGTGCCAGCAGCTTAGTGGCGAGTGAAAAACTGTTTTTT
d_gene: TRBD1; abundance: .; v_gene: TRBV10-3; j_gene: TRBJ2-5; CDR3aa: CAISDLGQGGGTQYF; CDR3nt: TGTGCCATCAGTGACCTCGGACAGGGAGGAGGGACCCAGTACTTC
d_gene: TRBD1; abundance: .; v_gene: TRBV12-3/TRBV12-4; j_gene: TRBJ1-2; CDR3aa: CASSLGQRGGYTF; CDR3nt: TGTGCCAGCAGTTTGGGACAGCGAGGTGGCTACACCTTC
d_gene: TRBD2; abundance: .; v_gene: TRBV12-3/TRBV12-4; j_gene: TRBJ2-7; CDR3aa: CASSRRLAGGPGYEQYF; CDR3nt: TGTGCCAGCAGCCGCCGACTAGCGGGAGGTCCAGGGTACGAGCAGTACTTC
d_gene: .; abundance: many; v_gene: TRBV15; j_gene: TRBJ1-2; CDR3aa: CATSRDPRTYGYTF; CDR3nt: TGTGCCACCAGCAGAGATCCCCGGACCTATGGCTACACCTTC
d_gene: TRBD1; abundance: many; v_gene: TRBV4-1; j_gene: TRBJ1-6; CDR3aa: CASTRTGTGSPLHF; CDR3nt: TGCGCCAGCACCCGGACAGGGACTGGGTCACCCCTCCACTTT
d_gene: TRBD1; abundance: .; v_gene: TRBV2; j_gene: TRBJ1-6; CDR3aa: CASSKGQGSSPLHF; CDR3nt: TGTGCCAGCAGTAAAGGACAGGGGAGTTCACCCCTCCACTTT
d_gene: .; abundance: .; v_gene: TRBV7-8; j_gene: TRBJ2-7; CDR3aa: CASSLASSREYEQYF; CDR3nt: TGTGCCAGCAGCTTAGCTTCTAGCCGGGAGTACGAGCAGTACTTC
d_gene: .; abundance: many; v_gene: TRBV12-3/TRBV12-4; j_gene: TRBJ2-7; CDR3aa: CASSLKTGVGYEQYF; CDR3nt: TGTGCCAGCAGTTTAAAAACGGGAGTGGGGTACGAGCAGTACTTC
d_gene: .; abundance: .; v_gene: TRBV6-6; j_gene: TRBJ1-3; CDR3aa: CASSTAPGTGNTIYF; CDR3nt: TGTGCCAGCAGTACGGCCCCAGGGACTGGAAACACCATATATTTT
d_gene: .; abundance: many; v_gene: TRBV5-1; j_gene: TRBJ1-2; CDR3aa: CASSLLDSYGYTF; CDR3nt: TGCGCCAGCAGCTTATTGGACAGCTATGGCTACACCTTC
d_gene: .; abundance: .; v_gene: TRBV19; j_gene: TRBJ2-7; CDR3aa: CASSMDGTQGPDEQYF; CDR3nt: TGTGCCAGTAGTATGGACGGGACCCAAGGGCCGGACGAGCAGTACTTC
d_gene: TRBD2; abundance: .; v_gene: TRBV6-4; j_gene: TRBJ2-3; CDR3aa: CASSEAGDTDTQYF; CDR3nt: TGTGCCAGCAGTGAAGCGGGAGACACAGATACGCAGTATTTT
d_gene: .; abundance: .; v_gene: TRBV29-1; j_gene: TRBJ1-2; CDR3aa: CSVHLDSYNYGYTF; CDR3nt: TGCAGCGTCCACCTAGACAGCTATAACTATGGCTACACCTTC
d_gene: TRBD2; abundance: .; v_gene: TRBV7-6; j_gene: TRBJ2-7; CDR3aa: CASSVAGEAYEQYF; CDR3nt: TGTGCCAGCAGCGTAGCGGGGGAAGCCTACGAGCAGTACTTC
d_gene: .; abundance: many; v_gene: TRBV4-2; j_gene: TRBJ2-5; CDR3aa: CASSLNREETQYF; CDR3nt: TGTGCCAGCAGCTTAAACAGGGAAGAGACCCAGTACTTC
d_gene: .; abundance: .; v_gene: TRBV7-9; j_gene: TRBJ2-7; CDR3aa: CASSWPRGKGPYEQYF; CDR3nt: TGTGCCAGCAGCTGGCCCAGGGGTAAAGGACCCTACGAGCAGTACTTC
d_gene: .; abundance: few; v_gene: TRBV18; j_gene: TRBJ2-5; CDR3aa: CASSPLKVETQYF; CDR3nt: TGTGCCAGCTCACCACTTAAGGTGGAGACCCAGTACTTC
d_gene: TRBD2; abundance: .; v_gene: TRBV7-2; j_gene: TRBJ2-1; CDR3aa: CASSLAPTSGSYNEQFF; CDR3nt: TGTGCCAGCAGCTTAGCTCCTACTAGCGGGAGCTACAATGAGCAGTTCTTC
d_gene: TRBD2; abundance: many; v_gene: TRBV10-3; j_gene: TRBJ2-7; CDR3aa: CAISDPGRPYEQYF; CDR3nt: TGTGCCATCAGTGATCCCGGGAGGCCCTACGAGCAGTACTTC
d_gene: .; abundance: .; v_gene: TRBV12-3/TRBV12-4; j_gene: TRBJ2-5; CDR3aa: CASSLLRGNQETQYF; CDR3nt: TGTGCCAGCAGTTTGCTCAGAGGAAACCAAGAGACCCAGTACTTC
d_gene: .; abundance: .; v_gene: TRBV11-2; j_gene: TRBJ1-4; CDR3aa: CASPRSAPEEKLFF; CDR3nt: TGTGCCAGCCCCAGATCCGCCCCGGAGGAAAAACTGTTTTTT
d_gene: .; abundance: .; v_gene: TRBV24-1; j_gene: TRBJ2-1; CDR3aa: CATSDSGPGAYNEQFF; CDR3nt: TGTGCCACCAGTGATTCGGGGCCAGGGGCCTACAATGAGCAGTTCTTC
d_gene: .; abundance: many; v_gene: TRBV19; j_gene: TRBJ2-7; CDR3aa: CASKKGSWSYEQYF; CDR3nt: TGTGCCAGCAAAAAGGGGAGTTGGTCCTACGAGCAGTACTTC
d_gene: TRBD1; abundance: .; v_gene: TRBV6-1; j_gene: TRBJ1-2; CDR3aa: CASTPDRGGGYTF; CDR3nt: TGTGCCAGCACCCCGGACAGGGGTGGTGGCTACACCTTC
d_gene: TRBD2; abundance: .; v_gene: TRBV10-3; j_gene: TRBJ2-5; CDR3aa: CAISDPSGEETQYF; CDR3nt: TGTGCCATCAGTGACCCTAGCGGGGAAGAGACCCAGTACTTC
d_gene: TRBD2; abundance: .; v_gene: TRBV10-3; j_gene: TRBJ2-5; CDR3aa: CAISGTGGEETQYF; CDR3nt: TGTGCCATCAGTGGCACGGGGGGAGAAGAGACCCAGTACTTC
d_gene: .; abundance: many; v_gene: TRBV7-9; j_gene: TRBJ1-6; CDR3aa: CASSSIRFGDSYNSPLHF; CDR3nt: TGTGCCAGCAGCTCCATAAGGTTCGGCGACTCCTATAATTCACCCCTCCACTTT
d_gene: TRBD1; abundance: many; v_gene: TRBV5-8; j_gene: TRBJ1-4; CDR3aa: CASSLTYRGRGEKLFF; CDR3nt: TGTGCCAGCAGCCTTACGTACAGGGGTAGAGGTGAAAAACTGTTTTTT
d_gene: TRBD2; abundance: .; v_gene: TRBV20-1; j_gene: TRBJ2-7; CDR3aa: CSANLAGKDYEQYF; CDR3nt: TGCAGTGCAAACTTAGCGGGGAAGGACTACGAGCAGTACTTC
d_gene: .; abundance: many; v_gene: TRBV28; j_gene: TRBJ2-2; CDR3aa: CASTAGPNTGELFF; CDR3nt: TGTGCCAGCACCGCGGGACCGAACACCGGGGAGCTGTTTTTT
d_gene: TRBD1; abundance: .; v_gene: TRBV7-9; j_gene: TRBJ2-5; CDR3aa: CASSLVTGDEYF; CDR3nt: TGTGCCAGCAGCTTAGTAACAGGGGACGAGTACTTC
d_gene: .; abundance: many; v_gene: TRBV20-1; j_gene: TRBJ1-6; CDR3aa: CSVQGTDNSPLHF; CDR3nt: TGCAGTGTGCAGGGTACCGATAATTCACCCCTCCACTTT
d_gene: TRBD2; abundance: many; v_gene: TRBV5-6; j_gene: TRBJ2-7; CDR3aa: CASSFPREDGEQYF; CDR3nt: TGTGCCAGCAGCTTTCCACGGGAGGATGGCGAGCAGTACTTC
d_gene: TRBD2; abundance: .; v_gene: TRBV5-1; j_gene: TRBJ2-2; CDR3aa: CASSLLAGEGNEQFF; CDR3nt: TGCGCCAGCAGCCTACTAGCGGGAGAGGGCAATGAGCAGTTTTTT
d_gene: TRBD1; abundance: .; v_gene: TRBV13; j_gene: TRBJ2-2; CDR3aa: CASSPPGDRDPNTGELFF; CDR3nt: TGTGCCAGCAGCCCGCCGGGGGACAGGGACCCTAACACCGGGGAGCTGTTTTTT
d_gene: .; abundance: many; v_gene: TRBV20-1; j_gene: TRBJ1-1; CDR3aa: CSASLTAGGTEAFF; CDR3nt: TGCAGTGCCTCTCTAACTGCTGGGGGCACTGAAGCTTTCTTT
d_gene: .; abundance: once; v_gene: TRBV20-1; j_gene: TRBJ1-6; CDR3aa: CSASARTDNSPLHF; CDR3nt: TGCAGTGCTAGCGCCAGGACAGATAATTCACCCCTCCACTTT
d_gene: .; abundance: many; v_gene: TRBV7-9; j_gene: TRBJ1-2; CDR3aa: CASSLAGDYGYTF; CDR3nt: TGTGCCAGCAGCTTAGCAGGGGACTATGGCTACACCTTC
d_gene: .; abundance: .; v_gene: TRBV6-2/TRBV6-3; j_gene: TRBJ2-3; CDR3aa: CASRQTGTSTDTQYF; CDR3nt: TGTGCCAGCCGACAGACAGGAACTAGCACAGATACGCAGTATTTT
d_gene: TRBD2; abundance: many; v_gene: TRBV7-8; j_gene: TRBJ2-7; CDR3aa: CASSTGLAPYEQYF; CDR3nt: TGTGCCAGCAGCACGGGACTAGCGCCCTACGAGCAGTACTTC
d_gene: TRBD1; abundance: .; v_gene: TRBV7-8; j_gene: TRBJ1-2; CDR3aa: CASSLPRGFEGGNEHGYTF; CDR3nt: TGTGCCAGCAGCTTACCACGGGGCTTTGAAGGGGGCAATGAGCATGGCTACACCTTC